This TCR beta chain emerged from a study of blood T cell repertoires in COVID-19. Study background: From the United States, Italy and Spain came samples of acute and convalescent COVID-19. PBMCs, B-cell-depleted T cells, or T cells provided the cDNA or gDNA that made up the material.

After removal of 3 bases from V and 3 bases from J, the junction contained 6 bases not matched to a gene. CDR1 and CDR2 from the germline V gene are LGHNA and YNFKEQ. The CDR3 length is 15 residues. In the authors' workflow: Reference gene primer amplification yielded estimated nucleated cell counts. Sequencing used immunoSEQ multiplex PCR; TCRdb keeps in-frame clones, though not all of them. V, J and clone size are those of that table, while D and trimming were read from the DNA. The table records 100,000 or so clones, just over 90% of them present only once. The sequencing sample was made of peripheral blood. This receptor was identified in a man in his sixties with acute or convalescent COVID-19. The rearrangement uses TRBV4-2 and TRBJ1-1; 8 bases match TRBD1. The CDR3 loop is CASSQSQGADTEAFF. DNA for the CDR3: TGTGCCAGCAGCCAGAGTCAGGGGGCCGACACTGAAGCTTTCTTT.